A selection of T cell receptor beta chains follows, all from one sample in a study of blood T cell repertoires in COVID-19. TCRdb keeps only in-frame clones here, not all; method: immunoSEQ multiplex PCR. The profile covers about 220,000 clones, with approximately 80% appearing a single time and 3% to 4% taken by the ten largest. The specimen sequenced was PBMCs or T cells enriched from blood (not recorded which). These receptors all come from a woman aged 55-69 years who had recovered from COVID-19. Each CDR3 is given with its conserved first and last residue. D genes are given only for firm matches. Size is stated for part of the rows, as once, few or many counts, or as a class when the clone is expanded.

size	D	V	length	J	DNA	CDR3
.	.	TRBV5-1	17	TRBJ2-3	TGCGCCAGCAGCCCTGGCATTGCAGGGGTACCCACAGATACGCAGTATTTT	CASSPGIAGVPTDTQYF
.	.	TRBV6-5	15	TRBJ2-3	TGTGCCAGCAGGAGTACTAGCATGGGGACAGATACGCAGTATTTT	CASRSTSMGTDTQYF
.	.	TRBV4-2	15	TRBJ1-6	TGTGCCAGCAGCCAAGGCGGGATTAGGGTTTCACCCCTCCACTTT	CASSQGGIRVSPLHF
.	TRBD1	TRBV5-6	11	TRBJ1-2	TGTGCCAGCAGCTTGGGTAGACAGGGCATCTTC	CASSLGRQGIF
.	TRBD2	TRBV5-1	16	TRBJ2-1	TGCGCCAGCAGCTCAGATACAGGACTAGCCAGGAATGAGCAGTTCTTC	CASSSDTGLARNEQFF
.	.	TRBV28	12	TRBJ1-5	TGTGCCAGCAGTCCCAGTCGCTCGCCCCAGCATTTT	CASSPSRSPQHF
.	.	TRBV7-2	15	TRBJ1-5	TGTGCCAGCAGCTTGATCCGGGAGAACGGCCAGCCCCAGCATTTT	CASSLIRENGQPQHF
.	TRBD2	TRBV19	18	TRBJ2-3	TGTGCCAGTAGTCTGGGACTAGCGGGAGCGAGGGGTACAGATACGCAGTATTTT	CASSLGLAGARGTDTQYF
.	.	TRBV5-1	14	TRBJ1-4	TGCGCCAGCAGCTTGGGCCCCAAGCCGGAAAAACTGTTTTTT	CASSLGPKPEKLFF
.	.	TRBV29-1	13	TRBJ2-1	TGCAGCGTTGATGAGGTGGGTTACAATGAGCAGTTCTTC	CSVDEVGYNEQFF
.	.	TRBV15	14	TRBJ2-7	TGTGCCACCAGCAGAGATATCCGGTTCTACGAGCAGTACTTC	CATSRDIRFYEQYF
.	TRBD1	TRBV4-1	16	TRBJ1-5	TGCGCCAGCAGCCCCGTGACAGGGCCTAGCAATCAGCCCCAGCATTTT	CASSPVTGPSNQPQHF
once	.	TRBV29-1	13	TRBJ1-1	TGCAGCGTTGCCCAGGGTAGGGGCGCTGAAGCTTTCTTT	CSVAQGRGAEAFF
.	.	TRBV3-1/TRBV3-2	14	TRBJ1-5	TGTGCCAGCAGCCAAGATTTGGAGGTACAGCCCCAGCATTTT	CASSQDLEVQPQHF
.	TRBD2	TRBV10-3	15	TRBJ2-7	TGTGCCATCAGTGAGGGGGGGGGAGCCTCCTACGAGCAGTACTTC	CAISEGGGASYEQYF
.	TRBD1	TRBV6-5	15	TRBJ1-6	TGTGCCAGCACCGGACAGGGGCCCGATAATTCACCCCTCCACTTT	CASTGQGPDNSPLHF
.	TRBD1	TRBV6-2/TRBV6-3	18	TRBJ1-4	TGTGCCAGCAGTTCCGGGACAGGAGTTCCCCGGGGTAATGAAAAACTGTTTTTT	CASSSGTGVPRGNEKLFF